The clone carrying this T cell receptor (beta chain) came up many times. This entry belongs to a study of regulatory T cells in long-lasting Graves disease. Relying on iRepertoire HTBI primers and Arm-PCR of CDR3 regions, the team built TCR beta libraries. Via MiXCR, TCRdb re-called the multiplex PCR reads, giving one row per CDR3 protein. This table has over 300,000 distinct CDR3 sequences, around 15% appearing once. With V trimmed by 5 bases and J by 0 bases, 4 bases remained unmatched. This CDR3 is built from 16 residues. Germline CDR1 reads SGHRS; CDR2 reads YFSETQ. Time point defined: newly diagnosed GD, antithyroid drugs for less than 3 months. Scientists built the TCR library using RNA that was extracted from PBMCs.

The clonotype comes from a female donor with Graves disease. The sample was peripheral blood mononuclear cells (PBMCs), taken at new diagnosis, from a patient treated with antithyroid drugs. V gene TRBV5-1 combines with J gene TRBJ2-3, with 12 positions matching TRBD2. For the CDR3, the DNA is TGCGCCAGCAGAGCCGGGACTAGCGGGAGCACAGATACGCAGTATTTT. Protein product: CASRAGTSGSTDTQYF.